The next 15 T cell receptor beta chains were all read from a single sample in a study of T cell responses to AZD1222 COVID-19 vaccine. The assay was immunoSEQ multiplex PCR, and TCRdb's table has in-frame clones only and misses some. The sample lists roughly 140,000 clones; roughly 90% were seen once. The material was peripheral blood, obtained 28 days after the second AZD1222 dose. The receptor source for this set is an adult who received the AZD1222 COVID-19 vaccine.

In DNA form, the CDR3 reads TGTGCCAGCAGCCTACTCATGGATGAGCTCCACTTT. It encodes CASSLLMDELHF. The V and J genes are TRBV5-6 and TRBJ1-6; D uncertain. This CDR3 comprises 12 residues. The V end lost 4 bases, the J end lost 16 bases, and 15 bases lay between the germline ends. Germline CDR1 and CDR2: SGHDT and YYEEEE. The full variable domain, with the rest looked up from reference TRBV5-6 and TRBJ1-6, is DAGVTQSPTHLIKTRGQQVTLRCSPKSGHDTVSWYQQALGQGPQFIFQYYEEEERQRGNFPDRFSGHQFPNYSSELNVNALLLGDSALYLCASSLLMDELHFGNGTRLTVT.

This chain joins TRBV27 and TRBJ1-2; D is unclear. The CDR3 sequence is 14 residues long. CDR1 is MNHEY and CDR2 is SMNVEV in the germline V gene (reference sequence). Trimming cost V 5 bases and J 3 bases, with 13 bases left between them. The DNA for the CDR3 is TGTGCCAGCAGTCCCAGTCGGTCTTACTATGGCTACACCTTC. Encoded protein: CASSPSRSYYGYTF.

This clone appeared a single time. The chain is built from TRBV9 and TRBJ2-3; D unclear. Deletions cut 4 bases from V and 6 bases from J, with 9 bases between. Germline CDR1 reads SGDLS; CDR2 reads YYNGEE. This CDR3 comprises 12 residues. The CDR3 region is CASSPSDDTQYF. The CDR3 nucleotides are TGTGCCAGCAGCCCCTCTGATGATACGCAGTATTTT.

This sequence joins TRBV7-6 and TRBJ2-3; 9 bases match TRBD1. The CDR3 has 14 residues. The V gene's germline CDR1 is SGHVS and CDR2 FNYEAQ. V was pared by 4 bases and J by 7 bases, with 6 bases of the junction left unmatched. The CDR3 bases are TGTGCCAGCAGCTCCGGGACAGGGTGGAATACGCAGTATTTT. This translates into CASSSGTGWNTQYF. The whole variable domain, remainder taken from reference TRBV7-6 and TRBJ2-3, is GAGVSQSPRYKVTKRGQDVALRCDPISGHVSLYWYRQALGQGPEFLTYFNYEAQQDKSGLPNDRFSAERPEGSISTLTIQRTEQRDSAMYRCASSSGTGWNTQYFGPGTRLTVL.

The chain links TRBV5-1 to TRBJ2-3; the D is unclear. There are 11 residues in the CDR3. CDR1 is SGHRS and CDR2 is YFSETQ in the germline V gene. V dropped 1 base and J dropped 6 bases, with 3 bases sitting between them. This CDR3 is CASSLTDTQYF. DNA of the CDR3: TGCGCCAGCAGCTTGACTGATACGCAGTATTTT.

The rearrangement links TRBV3-1 (or the pseudogene TRBV3-2) to TRBJ2-5, with TRBD2 matching 7 bases. Germline trimming cut 0 bases from V and 2 bases from J; bases unmatched to any gene: 6. The CDR3 has 16 amino acids. Germline V lookup: CDR1 LGHDT, CDR2 YNNKEL (reference sequence). The CDR3 here is CASSQDRLAVQETQYF. CDR3 DNA: TGTGCCAGCAGCCAAGATCGGCTAGCGGTTCAAGAGACCCAGTACTTC.

This clone was found once. The rearrangement uses TRBV5-4 and TRBJ2-1; D is unresolved. The CDR3 contains 11 residues. Looked up from germline, CDR1 is SGHNT and CDR2 is YYREEE (reference sequence). Deletions cut 2 bases from V and 13 bases from J, with 10 bases between. The CDR3 here is CASSLEKLQFF. Here the CDR3 DNA reads TGTGCCAGCAGCTTAGAGAAGCTTCAGTTCTTC. The full variable domain, in which reference TRBV5-4 and TRBJ2-1 provide the parts outside the CDR3, is ETGVTQSPTHLIKTRGQQVTLRCSSQSGHNTVSWYQQALGQGPQFIFQYYREEENGRGNFPPRFSGLQFPNYSSELNVNALELDDSALYLCASSLEKLQFFGPGTRLTVL.

V usage is TRBV6-5 and J usage is TRBJ1-4; no clear D gene. Germline CDR1 and CDR2: MNHEY and SVGAGI. V was cut by 6 bases and J by 4 bases, with 12 bases left in between. This CDR3 is built from 14 residues. The CDR3 bases are TGTGCCAGCAGATACAGTAGCTATAATGAAAAACTGTTTTTT. This translates into CASRYSSYNEKLFF.

This clone was observed once. The chain is built from TRBV9 and TRBJ2-7, with a tentative D call TRBD1 (6 bases). Germline loops: CDR1 SGDLS, CDR2 YYNGEE. The CDR3 extends over 15 amino acids. V was cut by 4 bases and J by 4 bases, with 18 bases left in between. The CDR3 DNA reads as TGTGCCAGCAGCCCAGACCCGGGACATTCATACGAGCAGTACTTC. As protein: CASSPDPGHSYEQYF.

This clone has just one count. The chain recombines TRBV27 with TRBJ2-2; 7 bases are shared with TRBD2. After removal of 7 bases from V and 4 bases from J, the junction contained 9 bases not matched to a gene. The CDR3 runs to 15 residues. Germline CDR1 and CDR2: MNHEY and SMNVEV (reference sequence). The CDR3 region is CASTNGGTLTGELFF. For the CDR3, the DNA is TGTGCCAGCACCAACGGGGGGACCCTCACCGGGGAGCTGTTTTTT.

The J gene is TRBJ2-7, the V gene TRBV7-9; D is possibly TRBD1 or TRBD2 (5 bases each). From germline, CDR1 is SEHNR and CDR2 FQNEAQ (reference sequence). Trimming pared 5 bases from V and 2 bases from J, leaving 13 bases between. The CDR3 is made up of 14 amino acids. CDR3 loop: CASSLRGATYEQYF. The CDR3 nucleotides read TGTGCCAGCAGCCTACGAGGGGCTACCTACGAGCAGTACTTC.

This clone was picked up one time. V and J are TRBV4-1 and TRBJ2-7; TRBD2 is a possible D gene (6 bases). This CDR3 comprises 20 residues. Germline V gives CDR1 MGHRA, CDR2 YSYEKL. The V gene lost 0 bases and the J gene lost 0 bases, with 24 bases spanning the gap. CDR3 DNA: TGCGCCAGCAGCCAAGAAGGGTGGGGGGAGTGGACGGATCCCTCCTACGAGCAGTACTTC. Its protein is CASSQEGWGEWTDPSYEQYF.

The rearrangement joins TRBV4-2 to TRBJ1-2; D possibly corresponds to TRBD1 (5 bases). CDR3 size: 17 residues. V dropped 0 bases and J dropped 2 bases, with 16 bases sitting between them. Per germline, CDR1 LGHNA and CDR2 YNFKEQ. Here the CDR3 reads CASSQDKNIGGNYGYTF. The CDR3 coding sequence is TGTGCCAGCAGCCAAGACAAAAATATTGGGGGGAACTATGGCTACACCTTC.

The CDR3: CASGPGFGLGNTEAFF. The CDR3 DNA reads as TGTGCCAGCGGGCCGGGGTTTGGCTTAGGGAACACTGAAGCTTTCTTT. The chain joins TRBV2 to TRBJ1-1; no reliable D call. Per the germline V gene, CDR1 is SNHLY and CDR2 is FYNNEI. The CDR3 is 16 amino acids. The V end lost 8 bases, the J end lost 1 base, and 20 bases lay between the germline ends.

The chain is built from TRBV30 and TRBJ1-1; no clear D gene. V dropped 5 bases and J dropped 5 bases, with 9 bases sitting between them. The CDR3 is made up of 11 amino acids. Germline assignment: CDR1 GTSNPN and CDR2 SVGIG (reference sequence). The DNA for the CDR3 is TGTGCCTGGGGGCAGATAACTGAAGCTTTCTTT. This gives the protein CAWGQITEAFF.